A single sample is the source of the 5 T cell receptor beta chains below, sequenced in a study of control samples from healthy donors and cancer patients. Libraries were prepared by immunoSEQ multiplex PCR; TCRdb keeps only in-frame clonotypes and omits some of them. Of more than 150,000 clones listed, 90% to 95% are singletons. Sequencing input: blood. Receptor source: a man aged 18-30 years in good health.

This rearrangement joins TRBV19 to TRBJ2-7, with a tentative D call TRBD1 (6 bases). This CDR3 is 12 amino acids long. V lost 3 bases and J 9 bases, leaving 12 bases between the germline ends. Germline V gives CDR1 LNHDA, CDR2 SQIVND (reference sequence). The CDR3 spells CASSMRGKGQYF. CDR3 nucleotides: TGTGCCAGTAGTATGAGGGGGAAAGGGCAGTACTTC. Full variable domain (rest looked up from reference TRBV19 and TRBJ2-7): DGGITQSPKYLFRKEGQNVTLSCEQNLNHDAMYWYRQDPGQGLRLIYYSQIVNDFQKGDIAEGYSVSREKKESFPLTVTSAQKNPTAFYLCASSMRGKGQYFGPGTRLTVT.

Concerning this clone: Additional DNA sequences in this sample encode the identical CDR3. This chain uses TRBV4-2 with TRBJ1-3; D not certain. Germline CDR1 and CDR2: LGHNA and YNFKEQ. CDR3 length: 14 residues. V was cut by 0 bases and J by 3 bases, with 6 bases left in between. CDR3 residues: CASSQDSGGNTIYF. DNA of the CDR3: TGTGCCAGCAGCCAAGACTCCGGTGGAAACACCATATATTTT.

This chain joins TRBV6-5 and TRBJ2-7; D is ambiguous. Trimming took 7 bases from V and 3 from J, leaving 7 bases between them. Germline CDR1 and CDR2: MNHEY and SVGAGI. This CDR3 is built from 11 residues. This chain's CDR3 is CASTDYYEQYF. For the CDR3, the DNA is TGTGCCAGCACAGATTACTACGAGCAGTACTTC.

The J gene is TRBJ2-2, the V gene TRBV18; D may be TRBD1 (6 bases). Germline V gene lookup returns CDR1 KGHSH and CDR2 LQKENI. V was shortened by 1 base and J by 6 bases, with 6 bases between the two germline ends. The CDR3 runs to 13 residues. Here the CDR3 reads CASSPQGAGELFF. DNA for the CDR3: TGTGCCAGCTCACCACAGGGGGCCGGGGAGCTGTTTTTT. Full variable domain (missing parts from reference TRBV18 and TRBJ2-2): NAGVMQNPRHLVRRRGQEARLRCSPMKGHSHVYWYRQLPEEGLKFMVYLQKENIIDESGMPKERFSAEFPKEGPSILRIQQVVRGDSAAYFCASSPQGAGELFFGEGSRLTVL.

This chain connects TRBV15 to TRBJ2-2, with D possibly matching TRBD1 (5 bases). Trimming stripped 4 bases from V and 2 bases from J, with 17 bases between. CDR3 length equals 17 residues. Germline loops: CDR1 LNHNV, CDR2 YYDKDF (reference sequence). The DNA for the CDR3 is TGTGCCACCAGCATGCATCTCGACAGTCTCAACACCGGGGAGCTGTTTTTT. It translates to CATSMHLDSLNTGELFF. The full variable domain, with the rest looked up from reference TRBV15 and TRBJ2-2, is DAMVIQNPRYQVTQFGKPVTLSCSQTLNHNVMYWYQQKSSQAPKLLFHYYDKDFNNEADTPDNFQSRRPNTSFCFLDIRSPGLGDTAMYLCATSMHLDSLNTGELFFGEGSRLTVL.